The entry below gives a single T cell receptor beta chain sequence along with its context. At one end, the junction sequence differs from germline, possibly due to a read error. The CDR3 runs 11 residues. Germline assignment: CDR1 SQVTM and CDR2 ANQGSEA. Sequencing used immunoSEQ multiplex PCR; TCRdb keeps in-frame clones, though not all of them. This table has approximately 90,000 clones, 85% to 95% appearing once. The data were obtained in a study of T cell changes during pregnancy in multiple sclerosis. Sequencing was performed on peripheral blood, taken after pregnancy. This receptor was taken from a female donor with multiple sclerosis, enrolled in a pregnancy study. This chain links TRBV29-1 with TRBJ2-7; TRBD2 might be the D (6 bases). The chain's CDR3 is CSVLSDRGIIF. The CDR3 region has the DNA TGCAGCGTCCTAAGCGACCGCGGGATAATCTTC.